This T cell receptor (beta chain) was sequenced in a study of shared clonotypes between healthy human individuals. Study results and limitations: Among donors, the sharing of clonotypes was expected to be influenced by sequencing depth.

Researchers ran the assay at a deep level. For every subset, genomic DNA was evenly distributed across several immunoSEQ plates. The repertoire was sequenced with immunoSEQ multiplex PCR; TCRdb's copy has only in-frame clones and lacks some. The data hold 450,000 to 500,000 clones, with around four fifths observed a single time. For this clone: The antigen remains unidentified.

Trimming removed 3 bases from V and 7 bases from J, with 21 bases in between. Germline CDR1 and CDR2: SNHLY and FYNNEI. The CDR3 covers 17 residues. The chain employs TRBV2 and TRBJ1-4, with D hard to call. The receptor was derived from a woman in her thirties or forties in good health. Some clones in this sample may be carry-over from other donors' samples. The sequencing input was PBMCs. The CDR3 here is CASSDKREAELFEKLFF. For the CDR3, the DNA is TGTGCCAGCAGTGATAAGCGGGAGGCGGAGCTGTTTGAAAAACTGTTTTTT. Supplemented by reference TRBV2 and TRBJ1-4, the full variable domain reads EPEVTQTPSHQVTQMGQEVILRCVPISNHLYFYWYRQILGQKVEFLVSFYNNEISEKSEIFDDQFSVERPDGSNFTLKIRSTKLEDSAMYFCASSDKREAELFEKLFFGSGTQLSVL.